This entry concerns a single T cell receptor beta chain. The specificity of this receptor is unknown. Per-base quality was not reported, and no clone a single base away is much larger than it. The data are from a study of blood T cell repertoires in COVID-19 (dated by TCRdb to the early 2020s). Study-wide context: The collaborator samples originated in the United States, Italy and Spain and spanned the acute and convalescent phases of COVID-19. The prospective study material was composed of cDNA or gDNA derived from T cells, B-cell-depleted T cells, or PBMCs. Subjects who had been exposed to COVID-19, were actively infected with it, or had recovered from it provided the deeply sampled blood TCRbeta repertoires that made up the dataset. The repertoires were released in a freely available public database meant as a resource for research on the immune response to SARS-CoV-2. Samples came from the ongoing ImmuneRACE study (first 160 participants) plus 1,254 subjects from 6 global collaborators. The sample metadata nearly always contained a de-identified subject ID, COVID-19 status, age in years and sex. Where HLA class I and class II types were available, the types were taken from metadata supplied by the sample provider, not from assay-based typing.

TCRbeta CDR3 regions were amplified from genomic DNA by means of the immunoSEQ Assay, a bias-controlled multiplex PCR. In the original analysis: Within the assay, amplification of reference gene primers was used to estimate how many nucleated cells each sample contained. Sequence reads were collapsed and filtered to measure the absolute abundance of every unique TCRbeta CDR3 rearrangement. For each sample, productive Simpson clonality was calculated as the square root of Simpson's diversity index over productive rearrangements. The clones in this table, taken by TCRdb from immuneACCESS, are in-frame only. Not every clone is retained; where verified, under half of the shortfall comes from an unresolved V gene, and the cause of the rest is unknown. V and J calls and clone size are given by that table; D and trimming were obtained from the DNA. This sample has under 250,000 clones in its table, and around 90% of those were observed once. Over 3% of the sample goes to the ten largest clones.

Here is what the overall study found, with its caveats: Clinical and demographic metadata were provided uncurated, with the amount varying by source and participant.

CDR1 GTSNPN and CDR2 SVGIG were looked up in the germline V gene (reference sequence). The CDR3 starts with the cysteine, ends with the phenylalanine, and has 13 residues. Left in the record is the CDR3 DNA by itself, 39 bases read in frame from the first base. V sheds 0 bases and J sheds 4 bases, leaving 9 bases between their ends. Participants in the prospective study were enrolled through a virtual design, were aged roughly 18 to 90 years, and lived in about two dozen United States geographic areas. Cohort assignment in the prospective study relied on participant-reported clinical history from a screening survey and a study questionnaire. Exposed participants were defined as having been in contact with someone with a PCR-confirmed or clinician-diagnosed COVID-19 case within 2 weeks of study entry. Mobile phlebotomists in the prospective study collected whole blood, serum and a nasopharyngeal or oropharyngeal swab from every participant. Participants in the prospective study had the option to provide additional blood draws and questionnaires over a 2-month period. Before DNA extraction, blood samples from the prospective study were shipped at room temperature or frozen.

Here the chain combines TRBV30 and TRBJ1-2; the D gene is perhaps TRBD1, on 6 matching bases. The source of this sequence is a woman aged 40-49 years who had been exposed to COVID-19. The sequencing sample was made of PBMCs or T cells enriched from blood (not recorded which). The sequenced DNA is TGTGCCTGGAGTGTAGACAGGAGCTATGGCTACACCTTC. Its protein product is CAWSVDRSYGYTF.